The 15 T cell receptor beta chains below all came from one sample that was sequenced in a study of vaccination effects on CD4 cells after COVID-19. Only in-frame clones appear in the TCRdb table, and some are missing; sequencing was by immunoSEQ multiplex PCR. The table records just over 20,000 clones, about 73% of them present only once. These TCRs are of unknown antigen specificity. Sequencing was preceded by expansion of antigen-specific CD4+ T cells with viral peptide pools in the ViraFEST assay. At the end of 9 to 11 days of culture, CD4+ T cells were isolated. The source material was CD4+ T cells from PBMCs cultured with HCoV-229E spike peptides, sampled before COVID-19 vaccination. These receptors all stem from a human donor who received a COVID-19 vaccine.

The chain recombines TRBV21-1 with TRBJ2-4; the table's D call, TRBD1, has no DNA check behind it. TRBV21-1 is labeled a pseudogene. CDR3 size: 21 residues. The CDR3 here is CASSSDILRDRKILAKNIQYF. The CDR3 nucleotides are TGTGCCAGCAGCAGTGACATCCTCCGGGACAGGAAGATTTTAGCCAAAAACATTCAGTACTTC.

This rearrangement joins TRBV30 to TRBJ1-4, with D possibly being TRBD1 (5 bases). Germline CDR1 and CDR2: GTSNPN and SVGIG (reference sequence). This CDR3 spans 13 amino acids. V lost 4 bases to trimming and J lost 8 bases, with 14 bases between them. In nucleotides, the CDR3 is TGTGCCTGGAACGGTATGGAGGGGGAAAAACTGTTTTTT. Amino acids: CAWNGMEGEKLFF.

The chain uses TRBV19 and TRBJ2-1; 8 nucleotides align to TRBD1. The germline V gene encodes CDR1 LNHDA and CDR2 SQIVND (reference sequence). The CDR3 runs 15 residues. Unmatched junction bases numbered 7, after V lost 6 bases and J lost 3 bases. CDR3 in amino acids: CASREAGTGYNEQFF. CDR3 DNA: TGTGCCAGTAGGGAGGCCGGGACAGGCTACAATGAGCAGTTCTTC.

The V and J genes are TRBV10-1 and TRBJ1-1; a possible D gene is TRBD1 (5 bases). CDR1 and CDR2 from the germline V gene are WNHNN and SYGVQD (reference sequence). Trimming removed 2 bases from V and 5 bases from J, with 9 bases in between. This CDR3 is built from 13 residues. CDR3 in amino acids: CASSETGRTEAFF. The CDR3 bases are TGCGCCAGCAGTGAGACAGGTAGGACTGAAGCTTTCTTT.

V gene TRBV10-3 combines with J gene TRBJ2-5, with D perhaps matching TRBD1 (6 bases). V was pared by 2 bases and J by 0 bases, with 7 bases between. The CDR3 extends over 14 amino acids. Germline V CDR1 and CDR2: ENHRY, SYGVKD. The CDR3 coding sequence is TGTGCCATCAGTGAGGGACAGTACCAAGAGACCCAGTACTTC. The encoded protein is CAISEGQYQETQYF.

V and J are TRBV5-5 and TRBJ2-7; D is possibly TRBD2 (6 bases). V lost 4 bases and J 0 bases, leaving 17 bases between the germline ends. This CDR3 is 16 amino acids long. CDR1 is SGHKS and CDR2 is YYEKEE in the germline V gene (reference sequence). For the CDR3, the DNA is TGTGCCAGCAGCAGGGATAGCGGAACCCTCTCCTACGAGCAGTACTTC. Amino acids: CASSRDSGTLSYEQYF.

This clone appeared a single time. The V gene is TRBV7-7, the J gene TRBJ2-2; D might be TRBD1 (5 bases). The V end was cut by 4 bases, the J end by 7 bases, with 13 bases between. The CDR3 is made up of 14 amino acids. The germline gives CDR1 SSHAT, CDR2 FNYEAQ (reference sequence). The CDR3 spells CASSSDQGSGELFF. CDR3 DNA sequence: TGTGCCAGCAGCTCGGACCAGGGTAGCGGGGAGCTGTTTTTT.

The V call is TRBV7-2, the J call TRBJ1-6, with D perhaps TRBD1 (5 bases). The CDR3 contains 15 residues. V lost 0 bases and J lost 8, with 11 bases in between. From germline, CDR1 is SGHTA and CDR2 FQGNSA. This CDR3 reads CASSLAGEGHSPLHF. CDR3 bases: TGTGCCAGCAGCTTAGCGGGGGAGGGGCATTCACCCCTCCACTTT.

J is TRBJ1-3 and V is TRBV18; no firm D call. This CDR3 comprises 15 residues. Germline-derived CDR1 and CDR2 are KGHSH and LQKENI. Trimming stripped 3 bases from V and 0 bases from J, with 9 bases between. The CDR3 region is CASSPSETSGNTIYF. The DNA for the CDR3 is TGTGCCAGCTCACCCTCGGAGACCTCTGGAAACACCATATATTTT.

CDR3 sequence (DNA): TGTGCCAGCAGCTTGGACGGTGGTAATGAGCAGTTCTTC. It specifies CASSLDGGNEQFF. V gene TRBV5-4 combines with J gene TRBJ2-1; D unclear. V shed 0 bases and J shed 7 bases, with 8 bases lying between them. Per germline, CDR1 SGHNT and CDR2 YYREEE (reference sequence). This CDR3 contains 13 residues.

J is TRBJ2-2 and V is TRBV3-1 (or the pseudogene TRBV3-2), with 10 bases identical to TRBD1. This CDR3 region has 17 residues. V dropped 2 bases and J dropped 6; count of bases not matched to a gene: 9. Germline assignment: CDR1 LGHDT and CDR2 YNNKEL (reference sequence). CDR3 nucleotides: TGTGCCAGCAGCCAAAAACCGACAGGGGGCGAGGCCGGGGAGCTGTTTTTT. It specifies CASSQKPTGGEAGELFF.

The gene calls are TRBV18 and TRBJ2-7; D is possibly TRBD1 (6 bases). There are 12 residues in the CDR3. V was trimmed by 5 bases and J by 4 bases, leaving 9 bases between them. The germline CDR1 and CDR2 sequences are KGHSH and LQKENI. The CDR3 region is CASSETGYEQYF. CDR3 bases: TGTGCCAGCTCAGAGACAGGTTACGAGCAGTACTTC.

This clone occurred a few times. CDR3 in DNA: TGTGCCAGCAGGATAGACAGTACCTACGAGCAGTACTTC. Translation: CASRIDSTYEQYF. The chain employs TRBV6-5 and TRBJ2-7; D may be TRBD1 (5 bases). The V gene's germline CDR1 is MNHEY and CDR2 SVGAGI. The CDR3 loop spans 13 amino acids. Trimming shortened V by 6 bases and J by 2 bases, and 11 bases separated the two germline ends.

This chain connects TRBV13 to TRBJ2-7; 13 bases are a match to TRBD2. In germline, CDR1 is PRHDT, CDR2 FYEKMQ (reference sequence). The CDR3 is 14 residues long. V shed 5 bases, J shed 3 bases, and the junction held 1 base outside the gene matches. CDR3 DNA: TGTGCCAGCAGCACTAGCGGGGGGGTCTACGAGCAGTACTTC. Its translation is CASSTSGGVYEQYF.

The chain links TRBV6-4 to TRBJ1-1; 7 bases line up with TRBD1. Germline loops: CDR1 MRHNA, CDR2 SNTAGT. J gave up 6 bases and V 6 bases, and 7 bases lay outside the gene matches. The CDR3 runs 13 residues. The CDR3 sequence: CASSETGVPEAFF. The CDR3 nucleotides are TGTGCCAGCAGCGAAACAGGGGTACCTGAAGCTTTCTTT.